Sequencing of this T cell receptor (beta chain) was carried out in a study of cytomegalovirus exposure and HLA in healthy donors. In regard to this clone: Its antigen is not identified.

The table came from immunoSEQ multiplex PCR; TCRdb's copy has only in-frame clones and leaves some out. Here the sample spans tens of thousands of clones, around 95% being singletons. Study findings and constraints: One later analysis, an examination of the 90 to 150 validation repertoires, found that first-cohort TCR clusters tended to co-occur in them.

CDR1 is MNHEY and CDR2 is SVGAGI in the germline V gene. With 2 bases removed from V and 5 bases from J, the gap between germline ends came to 19 bases. The length of the CDR3 is 16 residues. The V gene is TRBV6-5, the J gene TRBJ2-7, with D possibly TRBD2 on 6 matching bases. Sequencing used PBMCs. This TCR was sampled from a man between 18 and 35 years old in good health and CMV-seropositive. CDR3 in amino acids: CASSYRKAGGIDEQYF. CDR3 nucleotide sequence: TGTGCCAGCAGTTACAGAAAGGCCGGAGGGATCGACGAGCAGTACTTC.